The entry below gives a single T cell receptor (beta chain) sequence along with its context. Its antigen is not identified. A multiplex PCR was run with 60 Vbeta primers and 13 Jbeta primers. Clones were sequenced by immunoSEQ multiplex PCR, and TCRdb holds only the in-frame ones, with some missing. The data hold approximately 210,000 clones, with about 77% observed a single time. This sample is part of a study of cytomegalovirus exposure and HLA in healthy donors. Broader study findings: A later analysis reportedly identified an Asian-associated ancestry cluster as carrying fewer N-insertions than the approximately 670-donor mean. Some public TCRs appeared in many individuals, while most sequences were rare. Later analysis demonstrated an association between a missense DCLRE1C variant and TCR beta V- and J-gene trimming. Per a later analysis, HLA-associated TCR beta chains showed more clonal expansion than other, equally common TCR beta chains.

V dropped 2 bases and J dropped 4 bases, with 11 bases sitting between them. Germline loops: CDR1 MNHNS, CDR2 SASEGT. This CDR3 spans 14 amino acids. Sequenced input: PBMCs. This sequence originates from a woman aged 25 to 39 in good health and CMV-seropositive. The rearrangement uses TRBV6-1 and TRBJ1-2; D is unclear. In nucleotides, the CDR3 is TGTGCCAGCAGTGAACGATCGCGGAGCTATGGCTACACCTTC. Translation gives CASSERSRSYGYTF.